The 12 T cell receptor beta chains below come from one sample, sequenced in a study of blood T cells in healthy people across ages. A second PCR of roughly 7 to 11 cycles used a sample-barcoded 5' primer and a J-beta primer mix. TCRdb redid the calling of the 5' RACE reads with MiXCR, one entry per CDR3 protein. The data contain under 2,000,000 distinct CDR3 sequences, approximately 50% of them singletons. Material: blood. These TCRs come from a woman in her thirties or forties in good health.

This clonotype was counted many times. J is TRBJ1-1 and V is TRBV6-2 or TRBV6-3, with a tentative D call TRBD1 (5 bases). Germline CDR1 is MNHEY and CDR2 is SVGEGT. The ends were cut back, 2 bases at V and 0 bases at J, with 13 bases in the middle. The CDR3 is 16 residues long. This CDR3 is CASSYGAGVLNTEAFF. Here the CDR3 DNA reads TGTGCCAGCAGTTACGGGGCAGGAGTATTGAACACTGAAGCTTTCTTT.

V gene TRBV9 combines with J gene TRBJ1-6, with 7 positions matching TRBD1. CDR3 length equals 14 residues. With V trimmed by 5 bases and J by 10 bases, 9 bases remained unmatched. In germline, CDR1 is SGDLS, CDR2 YYNGEE. The chain's CDR3 is CASRADRAGSPLHF. The CDR3 nucleotides read TGTGCCAGCAGAGCAGACAGGGCAGGGTCACCCCTCCACTTT.

The chain carries TRBV7-2 and TRBJ2-1, with TRBD2 matching 8 bases. The length of the CDR3 is 16 residues. Trimming cost V 1 base and J 10 bases; bases outside gene matches: 12. CDR1 and CDR2 from the germline V gene are SGHTA and FQGNSA. The CDR3 sequence is CASSLVLIGGGREQFF. The DNA for the CDR3 is TGTGCCAGCAGCTTAGTGCTGATCGGGGGGGGCCGCGAGCAGTTCTTC.

The rearrangement uses TRBV19 and TRBJ2-7; 10 positions agree with TRBD1. Trimming removed 4 bases from V and 3 bases from J; junction bases left unmatched: 6. The CDR3 runs to 15 residues. CDR1 is LNHDA, CDR2 SQIVND, per germline (reference sequence). The CDR3: CASSKDGQGDYEQYF. CDR3 bases: TGTGCCAGTAGTAAGGATGGACAGGGGGACTACGAGCAGTACTTC.

In the case of this clonotype: The junction does not match germline at one end; this may be a read error. The gene calls are TRBV5-1 and TRBJ2-1; 12 positions match TRBD1. The CDR3 has 14 residues. Germline CDR1 SGHRS, CDR2 YFSETQ. The CDR3, as DNA: TGTGCCAGCAGTTCAGGGACAGGGGGCTATGAGCAGTTCTTC. Its translation: CASSSGTGGYEQFF.

This clonotype has a handful of counts. The rearrangement uses TRBV7-2 and TRBJ2-3; D is unresolved. The germline V gene has CDR1 SGHTA and CDR2 FQGNSA. The CDR3 contains 12 residues. V lost 5 bases to trimming and J lost 7 bases, with 10 bases between them. DNA for the CDR3: TGTGCCAGCAGCATATACGCCTATACGCAGTATTTT. Amino acids: CASSIYAYTQYF.

CDR3 sequence (DNA): TGTGCCAGCCGTGGCGCCGAGAGGGGTATCCCCTACGAGCAGTACTTC. Translation: CASRGAERGIPYEQYF. This chain connects TRBV14 to TRBJ2-7, with D perhaps given as TRBD1 or TRBD2 (5 bases each). V lost 8 bases and J lost 2, with 22 bases in between. The CDR3 has 16 amino acids. Germline CDR1 reads SGHDN; CDR2 reads FVKESK.

V and J are TRBV7-9 and TRBJ1-6, with TRBD1 as a possible D gene (6 bases). This CDR3 region has 15 residues. Germline-derived CDR1 and CDR2 are SEHNR and FQNEAQ (reference sequence). Trimming shortened V by 1 base and J by 9 bases, and 13 bases separated the two germline ends. DNA of the CDR3: TGTGCCAGCAGCTTAGGGTCAGGGGCAACTTCACCCCTCCACTTT. It encodes CASSLGSGATSPLHF. Using reference TRBV7-9 and TRBJ1-6 for the parts outside the CDR3, the full variable domain is DTGVSQNPRHKITKRGQNVTFRCDPISEHNRLYWYRQTLGQGPEFLTYFQNEAQLEKSRLLSDRFSAERPKGSFSTLEIQRTEQGDSAMYLCASSLGSGATSPLHFGNGTRLTVT.

The table lists this clonotype with a count of one. The CDR3 reads CASSQRDYRGELFF. Here the CDR3 DNA reads TGCGCCAGCAGCCAAAGGGACTACCGTGGGGAGCTGTTTTTT. This chain links TRBV4-3 with TRBJ2-2, with 7 bases fitting TRBD2. The V and J ends lost 2 bases and 8 bases, in that order; junction bases with no gene match: 5. From germline, CDR1 is LGHNA and CDR2 YSLEER. The CDR3 has 14 residues.

This clonotype was observed a handful of times. The rearrangement joins TRBV6-6 to TRBJ2-1; D ambiguous. Trimming shortened V by 6 bases and J by 4 bases, and 13 bases separated the two germline ends. Germline V CDR1 and CDR2: MNHNY, SVGAGI (reference sequence). The CDR3 runs 14 residues. CDR3 nucleotides: TGTGCCAGCAGCCCGCCGGGTGGATACAATGAGCAGTTCTTC. This gives the protein CASSPPGGYNEQFF.

This clonotype was seen repeatedly, ten times or more. V is TRBV4-2 and J is TRBJ1-6, with unresolved D. CDR1 is LGHNA, CDR2 YNFKEQ, per germline. Trimming pared 3 bases from V and 4 bases from J, leaving 4 bases between. This CDR3 is built from 13 residues. CDR3 in amino acids: CASSQGYNSPLHF. The CDR3 DNA is TGTGCCAGCAGCCAGGGGTATAATTCACCCCTCCACTTT.

This clonotype was picked up a small number of times. The chain recombines TRBV6-1 with TRBJ2-7, with D possibly being TRBD1 (5 bases). Per the germline V gene, CDR1 is MNHNS and CDR2 is SASEGT. V was clipped by 8 bases and J by 1 base, with 12 bases between them. The CDR3 consists of 13 residues. CDR3 sequence reads: CASGALLSYEQYF. The CDR3, as DNA: TGTGCCAGCGGGGCACTGCTATCCTACGAGCAGTACTTC.